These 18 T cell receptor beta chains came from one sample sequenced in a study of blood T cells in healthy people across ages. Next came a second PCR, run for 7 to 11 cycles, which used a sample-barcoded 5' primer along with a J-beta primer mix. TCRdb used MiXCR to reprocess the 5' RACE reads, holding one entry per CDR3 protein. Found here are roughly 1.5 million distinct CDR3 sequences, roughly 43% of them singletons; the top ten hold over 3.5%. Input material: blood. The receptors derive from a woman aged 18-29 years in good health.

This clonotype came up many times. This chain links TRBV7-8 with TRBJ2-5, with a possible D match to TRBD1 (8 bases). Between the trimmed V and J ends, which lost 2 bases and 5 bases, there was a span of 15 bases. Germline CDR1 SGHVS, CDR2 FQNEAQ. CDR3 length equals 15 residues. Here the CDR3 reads CASSLTGQGGETQYF. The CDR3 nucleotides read TGTGCCAGCAGCTTAACAGGACAGGGAGGGGAGACCCAGTACTTC.

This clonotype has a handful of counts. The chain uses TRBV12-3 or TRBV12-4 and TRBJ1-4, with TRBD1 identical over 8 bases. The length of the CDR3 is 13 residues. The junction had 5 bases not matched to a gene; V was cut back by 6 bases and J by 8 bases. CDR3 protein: CASRPRGQEKLFF. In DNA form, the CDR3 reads TGTGCCAGCAGGCCCAGGGGGCAGGAAAAACTGTTTTTT.

CDR3 coding DNA: TGTGCCAGCAGCCGCGACAGGGGGGTCGAGCAGTACTTC. Its protein product is CASSRDRGVEQYF. The rearrangement links TRBV6-6 to TRBJ2-4; TRBD1 matches 9 bases. The J call may be mistaken, given a closer DNA end match to TRBJ2-7. This CDR3 comprises 13 residues. Germline loops: CDR1 MNHNY, CDR2 SVGAGI (reference sequence).

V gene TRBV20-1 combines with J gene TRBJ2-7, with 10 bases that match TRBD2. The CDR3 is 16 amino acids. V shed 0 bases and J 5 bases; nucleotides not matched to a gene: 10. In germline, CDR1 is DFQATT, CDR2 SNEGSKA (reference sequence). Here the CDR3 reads CSARDHLGLASHEQYV. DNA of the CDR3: TGCAGTGCTAGAGATCATTTGGGACTAGCGTCCCACGAGCAGTACGTC.

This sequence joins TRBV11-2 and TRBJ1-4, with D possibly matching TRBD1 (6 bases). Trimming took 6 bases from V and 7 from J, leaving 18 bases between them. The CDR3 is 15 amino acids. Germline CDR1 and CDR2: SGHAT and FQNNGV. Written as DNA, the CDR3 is TGTGCCAGCAGGCCTCCCCTCGGGGGCCCTGAAAAACTGTTTTTT. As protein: CASRPPLGGPEKLFF.

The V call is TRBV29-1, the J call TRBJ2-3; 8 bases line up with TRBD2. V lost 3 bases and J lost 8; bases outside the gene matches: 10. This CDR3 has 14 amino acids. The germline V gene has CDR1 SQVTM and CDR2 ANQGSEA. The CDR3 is CSVDSAGARSTQYF. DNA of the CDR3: TGCAGCGTTGATTCAGCGGGGGCTAGGAGTACGCAGTATTTT.

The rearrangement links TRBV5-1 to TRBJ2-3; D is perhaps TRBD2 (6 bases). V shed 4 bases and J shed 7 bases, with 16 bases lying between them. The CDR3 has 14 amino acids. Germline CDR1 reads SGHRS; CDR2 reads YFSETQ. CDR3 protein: CASSLKDGGYTQYF. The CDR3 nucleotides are TGCGCCAGCAGCCTGAAAGACGGGGGATATACGCAGTATTTT.

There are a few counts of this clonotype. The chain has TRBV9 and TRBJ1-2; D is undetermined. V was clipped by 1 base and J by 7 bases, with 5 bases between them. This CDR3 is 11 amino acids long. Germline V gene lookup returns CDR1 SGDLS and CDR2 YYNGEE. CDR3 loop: CASSVPGGYTF. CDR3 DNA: TGTGCCAGCAGCGTACCGGGTGGCTACACCTTC.

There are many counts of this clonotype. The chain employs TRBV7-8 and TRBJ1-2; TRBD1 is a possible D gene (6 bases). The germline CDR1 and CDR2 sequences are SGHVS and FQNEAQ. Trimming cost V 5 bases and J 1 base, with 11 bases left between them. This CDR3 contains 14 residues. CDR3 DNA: TGTGCCAGCAGCCCCAGGACAGATAACTATGGCTACACCTTC. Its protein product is CASSPRTDNYGYTF.

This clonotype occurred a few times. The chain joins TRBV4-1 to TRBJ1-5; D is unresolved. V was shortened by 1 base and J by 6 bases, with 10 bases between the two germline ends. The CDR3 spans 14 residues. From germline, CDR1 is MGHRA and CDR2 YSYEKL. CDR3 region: CASSQGPRSQPQHF. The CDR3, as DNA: TGCGCCAGCAGCCAAGGCCCGAGGAGTCAGCCCCAGCATTTT.

CDR3 residues: CASSPRGVENEQYF. CDR3 coding DNA: TGCGCCAGCAGCCCTAGGGGGGTTGAAAATGAGCAGTACTTC. V gene TRBV5-1 combines with J gene TRBJ2-7, with D possibly being TRBD1 or TRBD2 (6 bases each). The ends were cut back, 4 bases at V and 7 bases at J, with 18 bases in the middle. Germline-derived CDR1 and CDR2 are SGHRS and YFSETQ. This CDR3 comprises 14 residues.

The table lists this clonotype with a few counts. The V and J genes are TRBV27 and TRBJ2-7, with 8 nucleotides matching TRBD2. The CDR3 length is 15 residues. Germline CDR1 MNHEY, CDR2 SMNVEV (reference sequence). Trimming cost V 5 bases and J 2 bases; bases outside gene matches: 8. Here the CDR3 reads CASSPSGRGTYEQYF. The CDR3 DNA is TGTGCCAGCAGTCCGAGCGGGAGAGGAACCTACGAGCAGTACTTC.

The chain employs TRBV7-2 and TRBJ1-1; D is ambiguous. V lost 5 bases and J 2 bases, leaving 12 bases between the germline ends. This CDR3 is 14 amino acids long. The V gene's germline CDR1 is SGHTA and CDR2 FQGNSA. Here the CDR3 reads CASSRAVVNTEAFF. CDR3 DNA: TGTGCCAGCAGCCGCGCGGTGGTAAACACTGAAGCTTTCTTT.

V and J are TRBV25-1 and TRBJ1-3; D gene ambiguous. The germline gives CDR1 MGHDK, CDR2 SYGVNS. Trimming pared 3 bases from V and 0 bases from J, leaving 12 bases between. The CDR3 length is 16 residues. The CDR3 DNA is TGTGCCAGCAGTGATTTCGATAGGTTCTCTGGAAACACCATATATTTT. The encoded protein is CASSDFDRFSGNTIYF.

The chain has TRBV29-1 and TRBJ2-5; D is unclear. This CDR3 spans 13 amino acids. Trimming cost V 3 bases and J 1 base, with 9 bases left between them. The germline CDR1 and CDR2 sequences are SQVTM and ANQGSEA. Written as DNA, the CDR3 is TGCAGCGTTGACGCAGGTTTCCAAGAGACCCAGTACTTC. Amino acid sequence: CSVDAGFQETQYF.

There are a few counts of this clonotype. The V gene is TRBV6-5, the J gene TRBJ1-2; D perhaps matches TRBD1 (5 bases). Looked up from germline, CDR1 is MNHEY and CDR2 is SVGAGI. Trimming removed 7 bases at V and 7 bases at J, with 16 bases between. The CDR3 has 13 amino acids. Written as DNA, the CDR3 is TGTGCCAGCACCTCGGGGGATCTTTCTGGCTACACCTTC. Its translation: CASTSGDLSGYTF.

The CDR3 DNA sequence: TGTGCCAGCAGTTTCGGGTGGCGGGGCCCGTCCTACAATGAGCAGTACTTC. Amino acids: CASSFGWRGPSYNEQYF. The gene calls are TRBV12-3 or TRBV12-4 and TRBJ2-1; tentatively, D is TRBD2 (6 bases). Matching the DNA end better, TRBJ2-7 makes the J call doubtful. This CDR3 has 17 residues.

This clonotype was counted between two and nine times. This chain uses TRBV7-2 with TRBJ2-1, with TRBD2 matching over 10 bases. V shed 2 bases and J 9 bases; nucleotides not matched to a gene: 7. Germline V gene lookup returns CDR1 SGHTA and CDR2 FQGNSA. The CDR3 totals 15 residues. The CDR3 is CASSLPPSGGSEQFF. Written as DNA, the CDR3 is TGTGCCAGCAGCTTACCCCCTAGCGGGGGTTCTGAGCAGTTCTTC.